There are a few counts of the clone carrying this T cell receptor beta chain. Antigen specificity is unknown. The sample comes from a study of post-analysis software for immune sequencing data. Overall study: Patients with relapsing-remitting, secondary progressive and progressive-relapsing multiple sclerosis courses were all represented. General observations from the study: By F measure, samples from a shared preparation batch strongly co-clustered. Compared against controls, patients with multiple sclerosis displayed significantly lower normalized Chao1 diversity. In patients, four to six TRBV segments were more frequent than in controls, with TRBV5-6, TRBV5-1 and TRBV20-1 among them.

TCR beta libraries were prepared from cDNA with unique molecular identifiers. cDNA molecules numbering about half a million came from roughly 1.1 to 9.2 million T cells. TCRdb ran MiXCR on the PCR reads and lists one entry per CDR3 protein. The sample shows roughly 600,000 distinct CDR3 sequences, about 44% of them seen only once. V was pared by 3 bases and J by 5 bases, with 18 bases between. The CDR3 extends over 16 amino acids. This chain connects TRBV12-3 or TRBV12-4 to TRBJ2-3; a possible D gene is TRBD2 (6 bases). The TCR was taken from a girl aged 5-17 years with multiple sclerosis. The sequenced material came from blood. This chain's CDR3 is CASSFSGLTGRDTQYF. CDR3 nucleotides: TGTGCCAGCAGTTTTTCTGGACTCACCGGGAGAGATACGCAGTATTTT.